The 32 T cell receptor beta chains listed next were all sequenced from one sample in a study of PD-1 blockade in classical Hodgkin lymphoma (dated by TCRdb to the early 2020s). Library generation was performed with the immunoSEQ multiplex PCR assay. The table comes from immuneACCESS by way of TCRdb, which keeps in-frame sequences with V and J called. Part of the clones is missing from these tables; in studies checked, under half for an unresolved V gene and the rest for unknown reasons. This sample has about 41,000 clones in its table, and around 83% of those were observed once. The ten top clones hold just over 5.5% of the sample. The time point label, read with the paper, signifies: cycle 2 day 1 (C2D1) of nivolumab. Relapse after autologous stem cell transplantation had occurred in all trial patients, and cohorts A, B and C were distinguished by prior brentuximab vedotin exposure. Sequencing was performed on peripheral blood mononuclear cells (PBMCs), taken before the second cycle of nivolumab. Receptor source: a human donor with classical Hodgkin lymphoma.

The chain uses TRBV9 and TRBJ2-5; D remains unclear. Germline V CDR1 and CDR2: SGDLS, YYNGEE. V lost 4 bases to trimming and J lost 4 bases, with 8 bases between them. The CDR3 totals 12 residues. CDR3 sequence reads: CASSSRGETQYF. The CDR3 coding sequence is TGTGCCAGCAGCTCAAGAGGAGAGACCCAGTACTTC.

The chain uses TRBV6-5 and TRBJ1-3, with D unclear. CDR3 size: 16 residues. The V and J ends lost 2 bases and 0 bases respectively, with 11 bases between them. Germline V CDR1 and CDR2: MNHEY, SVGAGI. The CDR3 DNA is TGTGCCAGCAGTTACGGCCCCACCTACTCTGGAAACACCATATATTTT. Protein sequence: CASSYGPTYSGNTIYF.

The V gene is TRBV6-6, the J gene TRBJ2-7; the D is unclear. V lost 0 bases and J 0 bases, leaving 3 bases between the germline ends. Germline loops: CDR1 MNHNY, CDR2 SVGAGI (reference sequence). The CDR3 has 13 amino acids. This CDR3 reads CASSYSTSYEQYF. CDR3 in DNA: TGTGCCAGCAGTTACTCGACCTCCTACGAGCAGTACTTC.

CDR3 residues: CASYVRGRGTDTQYF. DNA for the CDR3: TGTGCCAGCTATGTGCGGGGTAGGGGCACAGATACGCAGTATTTT. The gene calls are TRBV28 and TRBJ2-3; D might be TRBD2 (6 bases). The CDR3 spans 15 residues. The germline V gene encodes CDR1 MDHEN and CDR2 SYDVKM. Between the trimmed V and J ends, which lost 8 bases and 1 base, there was a span of 16 bases. Supplemented by reference TRBV28 and TRBJ2-3, the full variable domain reads DVKVTQSSRYLVKRTGEKVFLECVQDMDHENMFWYRQDPGLGLRLIYFSYDVKMKEKGDIPEGYSVSREKKERFSLILESASTNQTSMYLCASYVRGRGTDTQYFGPGTRLTVL.

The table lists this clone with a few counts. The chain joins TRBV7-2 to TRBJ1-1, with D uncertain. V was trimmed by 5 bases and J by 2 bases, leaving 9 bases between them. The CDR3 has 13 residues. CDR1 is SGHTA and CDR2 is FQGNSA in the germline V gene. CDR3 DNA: TGTGCCAGCAGCCAAGGCAGAAACACTGAAGCTTTCTTT. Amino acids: CASSQGRNTEAFF.

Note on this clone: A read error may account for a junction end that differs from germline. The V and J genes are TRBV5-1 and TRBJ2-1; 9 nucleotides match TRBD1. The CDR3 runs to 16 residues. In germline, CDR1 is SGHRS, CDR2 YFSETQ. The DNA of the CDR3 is TGCGCCAGCAGCAGAGGACAGGGGAGCTCCTACAATGAGCAGCTCTTC. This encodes CASSRGQGSSYNEQLF.

CDR3: CASSHIVSSGEHEQYF. CDR3 nucleotides: TGTGCCAGCAGCCATATCGTCAGTTCTGGGGAACACGAGCAGTACTTC. This chain links TRBV5-6 with TRBJ2-7, with D unresolved. Per the germline V gene, CDR1 is SGHDT and CDR2 is YYEEEE. V lost 4 bases and J lost 5, with 22 bases in between. There are 16 residues in the CDR3.

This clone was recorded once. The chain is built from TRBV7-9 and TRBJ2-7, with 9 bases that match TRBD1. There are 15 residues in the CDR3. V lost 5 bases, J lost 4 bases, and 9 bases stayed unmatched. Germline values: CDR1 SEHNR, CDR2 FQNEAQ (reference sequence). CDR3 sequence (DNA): TGTGCCAGCAGCCCTACGGGACAGGGACAGTACGAGCAGTACTTC. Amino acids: CASSPTGQGQYEQYF.

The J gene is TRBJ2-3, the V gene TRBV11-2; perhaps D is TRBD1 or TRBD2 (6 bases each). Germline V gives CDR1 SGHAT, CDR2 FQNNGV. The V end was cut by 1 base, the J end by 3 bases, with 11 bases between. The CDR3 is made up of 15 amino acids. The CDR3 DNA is TGTGCCAGCAGCTTAGTCGGGGGCCCAACAGATACGCAGTATTTT. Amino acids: CASSLVGGPTDTQYF. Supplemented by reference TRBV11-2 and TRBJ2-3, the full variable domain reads EAGVAQSPRYKIIEKRQSVAFWCNPISGHATLYWYQQILGQGPKLLIQFQNNGVVDDSQLPKDRFSAERLKGVDSTLKIQPAKLEDSAVYLCASSLVGGPTDTQYFGPGTRLTVL.

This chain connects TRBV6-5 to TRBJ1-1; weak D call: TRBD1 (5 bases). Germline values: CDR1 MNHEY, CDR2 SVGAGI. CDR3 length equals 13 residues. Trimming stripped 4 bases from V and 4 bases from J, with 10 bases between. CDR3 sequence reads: CASSSWGGTEAFF. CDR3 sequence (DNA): TGTGCCAGCAGTTCATGGGGCGGCACTGAAGCTTTCTTT.

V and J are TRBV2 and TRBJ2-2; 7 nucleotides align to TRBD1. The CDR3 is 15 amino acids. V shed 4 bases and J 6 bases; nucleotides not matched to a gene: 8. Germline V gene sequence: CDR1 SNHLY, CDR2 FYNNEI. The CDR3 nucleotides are TGTGCCAGCAGTGGTGGACAGGTTTTCCCCGGGGAGCTGTTTTTT. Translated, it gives CASSGGQVFPGELFF.

CDR3 loop: CASKGVRLQDTEAFF. The DNA for the CDR3 is TGTGCCAGCAAGGGGGTGAGGTTACAGGACACTGAAGCTTTCTTT. The chain joins TRBV28 to TRBJ1-1; possibly TRBD1 for D (6 bases). CDR1 and CDR2 (germline): MDHEN, SYDVKM. V was clipped by 7 bases and J by 3 bases, with 18 bases between them. The CDR3 loop spans 15 amino acids. The variable domain in full, completed from reference TRBV28 and TRBJ1-1, reads DVKVTQSSRYLVKRTGEKVFLECVQDMDHENMFWYRQDPGLGLRLIYFSYDVKMKEKGDIPEGYSVSREKKERFSLILESASTNQTSMYLCASKGVRLQDTEAFFGQGTRLTVV.

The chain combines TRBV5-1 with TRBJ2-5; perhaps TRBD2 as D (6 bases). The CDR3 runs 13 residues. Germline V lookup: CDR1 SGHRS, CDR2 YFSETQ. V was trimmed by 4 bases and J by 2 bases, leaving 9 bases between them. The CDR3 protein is CASSPTSQETQYF. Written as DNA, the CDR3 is TGCGCCAGCAGCCCGACTAGTCAAGAGACCCAGTACTTC.

CDR3: CATSRGKGQGAETQYF. Written as DNA, the CDR3 is TGTGCCACCAGCAGAGGGAAGGGACAGGGGGCAGAGACCCAGTACTTC. The chain recombines TRBV15 with TRBJ2-5, with 12 bases identical to TRBD1. The V gene end was trimmed by 1 base and the J gene end by 4 bases; junction bases not matched to a gene: 4. Germline values: CDR1 LNHNV, CDR2 YYDKDF (reference sequence). This CDR3 region has 16 residues.

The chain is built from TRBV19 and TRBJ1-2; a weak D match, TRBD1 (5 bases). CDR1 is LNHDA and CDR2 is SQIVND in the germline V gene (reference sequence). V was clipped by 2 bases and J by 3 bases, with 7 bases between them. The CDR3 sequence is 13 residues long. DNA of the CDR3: TGTGCCAGTAGTATACGGGGGGACTATGGCTACACCTTC. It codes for CASSIRGDYGYTF.

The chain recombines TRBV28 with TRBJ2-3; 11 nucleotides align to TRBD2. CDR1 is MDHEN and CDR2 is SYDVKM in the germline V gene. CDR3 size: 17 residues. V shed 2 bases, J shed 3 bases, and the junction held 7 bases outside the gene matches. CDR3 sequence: CASSLGATSGNTDTQYF. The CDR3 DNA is TGTGCCAGCAGTTTAGGTGCGACTAGCGGGAATACAGATACGCAGTATTTT.

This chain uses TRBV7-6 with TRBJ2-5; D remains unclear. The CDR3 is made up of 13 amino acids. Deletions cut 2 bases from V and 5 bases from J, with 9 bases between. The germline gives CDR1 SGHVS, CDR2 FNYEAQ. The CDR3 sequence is CASSLYGMETQYF. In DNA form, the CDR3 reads TGTGCCAGCAGCTTATATGGGATGGAGACCCAGTACTTC.

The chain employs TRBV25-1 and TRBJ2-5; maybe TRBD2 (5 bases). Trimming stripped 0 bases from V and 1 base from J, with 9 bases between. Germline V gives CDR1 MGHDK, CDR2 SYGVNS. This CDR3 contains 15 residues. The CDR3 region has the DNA TGTGCCAGCAGTGAATATAGAGGGATCCAAGAGACCCAGTACTTC. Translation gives CASSEYRGIQETQYF.

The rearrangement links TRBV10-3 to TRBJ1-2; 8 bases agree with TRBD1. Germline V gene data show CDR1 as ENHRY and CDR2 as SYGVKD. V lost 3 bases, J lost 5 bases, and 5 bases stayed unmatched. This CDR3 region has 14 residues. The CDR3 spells CAISDPGGRYGYTF. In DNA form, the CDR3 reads TGTGCCATCAGTGATCCAGGGGGCAGGTATGGCTACACCTTC.

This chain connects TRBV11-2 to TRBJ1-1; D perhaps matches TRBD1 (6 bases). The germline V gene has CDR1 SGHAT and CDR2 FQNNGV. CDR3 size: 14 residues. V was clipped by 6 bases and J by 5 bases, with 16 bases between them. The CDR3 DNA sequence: TGTGCCAGCAGGCCTACCGGGACAACAACTGAAGCTTTCTTT. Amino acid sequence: CASRPTGTTTEAFF.

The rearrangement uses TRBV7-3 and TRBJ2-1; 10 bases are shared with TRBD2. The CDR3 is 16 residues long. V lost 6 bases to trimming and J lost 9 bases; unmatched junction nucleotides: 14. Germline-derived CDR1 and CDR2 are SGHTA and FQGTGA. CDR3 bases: TGTGCCAGCAGTTCTAGCGGGAGTTTTAGTAAGGGTGAGCAGTTCTTC. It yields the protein CASSSSGSFSKGEQFF.

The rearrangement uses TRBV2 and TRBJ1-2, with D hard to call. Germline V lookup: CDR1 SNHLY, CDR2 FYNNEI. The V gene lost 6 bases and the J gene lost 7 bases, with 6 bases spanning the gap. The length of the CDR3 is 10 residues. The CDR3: CASRYGGYTF. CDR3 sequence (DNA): TGTGCCAGCAGATACGGTGGCTACACCTTC.

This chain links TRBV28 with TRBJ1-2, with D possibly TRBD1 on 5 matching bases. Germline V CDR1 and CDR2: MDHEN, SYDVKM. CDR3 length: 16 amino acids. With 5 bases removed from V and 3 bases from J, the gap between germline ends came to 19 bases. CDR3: CASSPLRAGSDYGYTF. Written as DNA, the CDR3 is TGTGCCAGCAGTCCCCTACGCGCAGGGTCCGACTATGGCTACACCTTC.

DNA for the CDR3: TGTGCCATCAGTGACAGGGGTAACTATGGCTACACCTTC. Translation gives CAISDRGNYGYTF. The V call is TRBV10-3, the J call TRBJ1-2, with D perhaps matching TRBD1 (6 bases). The V gene's germline CDR1 is ENHRY and CDR2 SYGVKD. Trimming pared 3 bases from V and 1 base from J, leaving 6 bases between. The CDR3 contains 13 residues.

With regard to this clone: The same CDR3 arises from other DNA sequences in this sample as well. The CDR3 spells CASSIRGQNTEAFF. CDR3 coding DNA: TGTGCCAGTAGTATCCGAGGACAGAACACTGAAGCTTTCTTT. The V and J genes are TRBV19 and TRBJ1-1, with a tentative D call TRBD1 (5 bases). Germline V gene data show CDR1 as LNHDA and CDR2 as SQIVND (reference sequence). This CDR3 has 14 amino acids. Trimming removed 3 bases at V and 1 base at J, with 9 bases between.

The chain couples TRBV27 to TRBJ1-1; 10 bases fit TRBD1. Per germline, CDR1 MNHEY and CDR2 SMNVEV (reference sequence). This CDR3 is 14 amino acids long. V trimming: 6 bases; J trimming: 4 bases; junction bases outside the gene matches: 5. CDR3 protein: CASSETGGLTEAFF. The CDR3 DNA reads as TGTGCCAGCAGCGAGACAGGGGGCCTCACTGAAGCTTTCTTT.

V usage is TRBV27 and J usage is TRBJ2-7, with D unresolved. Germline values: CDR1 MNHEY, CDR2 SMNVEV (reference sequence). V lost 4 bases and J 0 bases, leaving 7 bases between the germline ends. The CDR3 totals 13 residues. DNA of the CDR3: TGTGCCAGCAGTTCCCAGAGCTCCTACGAGCAGTACTTC. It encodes CASSSQSSYEQYF.

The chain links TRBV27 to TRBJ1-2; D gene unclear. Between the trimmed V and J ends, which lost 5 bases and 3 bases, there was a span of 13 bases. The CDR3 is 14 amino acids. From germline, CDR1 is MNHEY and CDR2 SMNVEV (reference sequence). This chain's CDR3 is CASSTLDGDYGYTF. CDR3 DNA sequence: TGTGCCAGCAGTACCCTGGACGGGGACTATGGCTACACCTTC.

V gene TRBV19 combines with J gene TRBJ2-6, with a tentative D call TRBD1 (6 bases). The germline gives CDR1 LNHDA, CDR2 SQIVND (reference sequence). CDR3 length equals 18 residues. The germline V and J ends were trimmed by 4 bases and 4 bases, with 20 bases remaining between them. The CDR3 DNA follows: TGTGCCAGTAGTAGGGTAACGGGATTGGGGGCCGGGGCCAACGTCCTGACTTTC. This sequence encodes CASSRVTGLGAGANVLTF.

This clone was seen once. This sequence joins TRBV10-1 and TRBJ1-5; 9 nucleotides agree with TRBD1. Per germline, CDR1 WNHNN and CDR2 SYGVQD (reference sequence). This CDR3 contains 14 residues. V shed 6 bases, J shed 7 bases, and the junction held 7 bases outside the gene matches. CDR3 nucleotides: TGCGCCAGCAGCCCCAGACAGGGGGAACAGCCCCAGCATTTT. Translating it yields CASSPRQGEQPQHF.

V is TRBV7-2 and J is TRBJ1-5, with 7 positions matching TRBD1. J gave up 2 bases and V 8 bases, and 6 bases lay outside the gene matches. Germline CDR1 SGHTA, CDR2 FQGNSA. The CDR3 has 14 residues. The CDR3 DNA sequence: TGTGCCAGCGGCGACAGGGCCGGCAATCAGCCCCAGCATTTT. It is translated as CASGDRAGNQPQHF. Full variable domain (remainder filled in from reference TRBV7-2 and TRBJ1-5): GAGVSQSPSNKVTEKGKDVELRCDPISGHTALYWYRQSLGQGLEFLIYFQGNSAPDKSGLPSDRFSAERTGGSVSTLTIQRTQQEDSAVYLCASGDRAGNQPQHFGDGTRLSIL.

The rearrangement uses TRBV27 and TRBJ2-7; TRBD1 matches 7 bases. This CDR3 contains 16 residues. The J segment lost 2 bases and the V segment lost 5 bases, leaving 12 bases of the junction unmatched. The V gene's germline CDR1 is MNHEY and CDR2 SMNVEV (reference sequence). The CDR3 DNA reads TGTGCCAGCAGTATTCATTCTTCGGGGACAGCCTACGAGCAGTACTTC. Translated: CASSIHSSGTAYEQYF.